This record looks at one TCR beta chain sequence and its context. Its antigen is unidentified. The source of the sample is a study of long-term antiretroviral therapy in people with HIV. Samples were assayed with immunoSEQ v3.0 at survey level. Profiling relied on immunoSEQ multiplex PCR, and the TCRdb table lists in-frame clones only, not all of them. The data hold approximately 11,000 clones, with 76% observed a single time. The CDR3 spans 15 residues. Trimming pared 1 base from V and 2 bases from J, leaving 10 bases between. Germline V gene data show CDR1 as SGHDT and CDR2 as YYEEEE. Study outcomes and limitations: HIV repertoires covered narrower CDR3 length ranges than controls did.

This clonotype was obtained from a man between 25 and 39 years old with HIV. The rearrangement joins TRBV5-6 to TRBJ1-5; weak D call: TRBD1 (5 bases). Material: unsorted PBMCs, obtained at the start of antiretroviral therapy, before treatment. The CDR3 reads CASSLLRDGNQPQHF. The CDR3 nucleotides are TGTGCCAGCAGCTTGTTAAGGGACGGCAATCAGCCCCAGCATTTT.